Detailed here is one T cell receptor (beta chain). The target antigen is unknown. The source of the sample is a study of OX40 agonist ivuxolimab in advanced cancers. Whole-study context: The diagnoses of dose-escalation patients were hepatocellular carcinoma, melanoma, renal cell or head and neck cancer.

Study results and caveats: Fewer expanded clones were found on average in CD4+ than in CD8+ T cells.

Germline V gives CDR1 SGDLS, CDR2 YYNGEE. The length of the CDR3 is 12 residues. V was clipped by 0 bases and J by 8 bases, with 6 bases between them. Clones were read by immunoSEQ multiplex PCR, and TCRdb kept only the in-frame ones, dropping some. The sample includes more than 80,000 clones, roughly nine tenths of them seen just once. Autoimmune disease history or systemic immunosuppression led to patients being barred. The specimen comprised CD4+ or CD8+ T cells sorted from blood, sampled in a trial of the OX40 agonist ivuxolimab. V usage is TRBV9 and J usage is TRBJ2-1; D gene ambiguous. This TCR derives from an adult with an advanced solid tumor such as melanoma, head and neck, liver or kidney cancer. The CDR3 DNA reads TGTGCCAGCAGCGTAGATTCTGATGAGCAGTTCTTC. This gives the protein CASSVDSDEQFF.